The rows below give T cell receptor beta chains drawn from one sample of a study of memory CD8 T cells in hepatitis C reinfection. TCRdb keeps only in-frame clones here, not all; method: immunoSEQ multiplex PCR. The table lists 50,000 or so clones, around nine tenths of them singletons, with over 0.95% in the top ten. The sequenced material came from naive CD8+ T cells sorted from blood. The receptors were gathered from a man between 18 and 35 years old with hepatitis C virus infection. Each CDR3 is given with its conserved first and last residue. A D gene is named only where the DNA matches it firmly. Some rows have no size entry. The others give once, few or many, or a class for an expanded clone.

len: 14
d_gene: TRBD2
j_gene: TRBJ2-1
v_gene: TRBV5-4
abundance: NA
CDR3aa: CASSFLAGDNEQFF
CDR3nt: TGTGCCAGCAGCTTTCTAGCGGGGGACAATGAGCAGTTCTTC

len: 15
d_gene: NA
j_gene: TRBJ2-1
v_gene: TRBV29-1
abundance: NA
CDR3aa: CSVETGESSYNEQFF
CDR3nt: TGCAGCGTTGAGACAGGTGAGAGCTCCTACAATGAGCAGTTCTTC

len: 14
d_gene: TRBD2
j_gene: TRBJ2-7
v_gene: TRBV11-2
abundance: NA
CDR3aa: CASSGGLAGGEQYF
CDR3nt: TGTGCCAGCAGCGGGGGACTAGCGGGAGGCGAGCAGTACTTC

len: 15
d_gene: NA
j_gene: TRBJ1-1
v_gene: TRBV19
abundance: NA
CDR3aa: CASSASRTQNTEAFF
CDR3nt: TGTGCCAGTAGTGCGTCTCGGACACAGAACACTGAAGCTTTCTTT

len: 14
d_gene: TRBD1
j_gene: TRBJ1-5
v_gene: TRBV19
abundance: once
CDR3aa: CASKDRLSNQPQHF
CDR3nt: TGTGCCAGTAAGGACAGGCTTAGCAATCAGCCCCAGCATTTT

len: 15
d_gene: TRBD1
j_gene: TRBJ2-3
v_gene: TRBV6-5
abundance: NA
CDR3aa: CASRETDRVTDTQYF
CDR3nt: TGTGCCAGCAGGGAAACTGACAGGGTGACAGATACGCAGTATTTT

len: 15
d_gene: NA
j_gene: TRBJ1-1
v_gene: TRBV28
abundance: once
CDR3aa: CVSVLGGLGVTEAFF
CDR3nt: TGTGTGAGCGTGCTCGGGGGGCTAGGAGTCACTGAAGCTTTCTTT

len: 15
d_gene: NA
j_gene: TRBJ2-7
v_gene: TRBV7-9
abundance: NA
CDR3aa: CASSASASPTYEQYF
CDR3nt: TGTGCCAGCAGCGCCTCGGCTAGCCCGACCTACGAGCAGTACTTC

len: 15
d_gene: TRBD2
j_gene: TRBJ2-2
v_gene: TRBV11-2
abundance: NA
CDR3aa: CASRLGLADAGELFF
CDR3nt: TGTGCCAGCAGACTGGGACTAGCGGACGCCGGGGAGCTGTTTTTT

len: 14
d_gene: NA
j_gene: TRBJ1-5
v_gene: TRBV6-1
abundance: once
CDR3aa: CASSADMGNQPQHF
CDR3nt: TGTGCCAGCAGTGCGGACATGGGCAATCAGCCCCAGCATTTT

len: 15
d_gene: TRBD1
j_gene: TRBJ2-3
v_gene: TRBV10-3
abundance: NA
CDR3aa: CAIGDGQGRTDTQYF
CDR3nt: TGTGCCATCGGGGACGGACAGGGCCGCACAGATACGCAGTATTTT

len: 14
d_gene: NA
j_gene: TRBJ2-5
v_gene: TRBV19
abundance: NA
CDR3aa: CASSPGGYRETQYF
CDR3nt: TGTGCCAGTAGTCCCGGAGGGTATAGGGAGACCCAGTACTTC

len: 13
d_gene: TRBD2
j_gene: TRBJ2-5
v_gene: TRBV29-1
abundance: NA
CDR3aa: CSGVAGEGGTQYF
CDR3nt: TGCAGCGGAGTAGCGGGAGAGGGGGGGACCCAGTACTTC

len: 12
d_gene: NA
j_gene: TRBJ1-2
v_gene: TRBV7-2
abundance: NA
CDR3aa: CASSAGLGGYTF
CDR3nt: TGTGCCAGCAGCGCAGGCCTGGGCGGCTACACCTTC

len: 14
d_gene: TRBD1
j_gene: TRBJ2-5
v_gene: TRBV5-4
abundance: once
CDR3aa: CASRGDRDQETQYF
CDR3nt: TGTGCCAGCAGAGGGGACAGGGACCAAGAGACCCAGTACTTC

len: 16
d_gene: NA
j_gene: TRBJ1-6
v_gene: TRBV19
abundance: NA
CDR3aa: CASSMTGTVGNSPLHF
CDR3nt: TGTGCCAGTAGTATGACAGGAACGGTGGGTAATTCACCCCTCCACTTT

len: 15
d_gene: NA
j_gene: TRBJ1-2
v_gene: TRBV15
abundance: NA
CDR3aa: CATSTSTREASGYTF
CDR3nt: TGTGCCACCAGCACATCGACCAGGGAAGCTAGTGGCTACACCTTC

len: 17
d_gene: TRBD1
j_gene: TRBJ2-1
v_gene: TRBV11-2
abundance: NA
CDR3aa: CASVRGQDSVGGDEQFF
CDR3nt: TGTGCCAGCGTCAGGGGACAGGATTCGGTAGGTGGGGATGAGCAGTTCTTC

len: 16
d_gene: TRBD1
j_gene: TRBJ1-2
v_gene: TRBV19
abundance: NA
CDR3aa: CASSVLWAGGNYGYTF
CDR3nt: TGTGCCAGTAGCGTCCTGTGGGCAGGGGGCAATTATGGCTACACCTTC

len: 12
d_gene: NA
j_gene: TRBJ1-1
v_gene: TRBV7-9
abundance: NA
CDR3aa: CASRDKNTEAFF
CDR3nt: TGTGCCAGCAGGGACAAGAACACTGAAGCTTTCTTT

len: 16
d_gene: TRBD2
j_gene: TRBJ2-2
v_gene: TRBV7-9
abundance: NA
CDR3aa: CASSLASGGNTGELFF
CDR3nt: TGTGCCAGCAGCTTAGCTAGCGGGGGAAACACCGGGGAGCTGTTTTTT

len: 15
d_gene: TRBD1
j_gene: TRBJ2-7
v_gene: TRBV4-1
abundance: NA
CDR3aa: CASSRDRGRSYEQYF
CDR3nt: TGCGCCAGCAGCCGTGACAGGGGGCGATCCTACGAGCAGTACTTC

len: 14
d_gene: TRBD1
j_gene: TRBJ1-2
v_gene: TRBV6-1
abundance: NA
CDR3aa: CASSSDRQSGGYTF
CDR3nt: TGTGCCAGCAGTTCGGACAGGCAGTCTGGTGGCTACACCTTC

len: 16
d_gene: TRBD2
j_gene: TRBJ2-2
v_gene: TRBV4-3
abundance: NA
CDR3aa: CASSQEASGNTGELFF
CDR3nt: TGCGCCAGCAGCCAAGAGGCTAGCGGCAACACCGGGGAGCTGTTTTTT

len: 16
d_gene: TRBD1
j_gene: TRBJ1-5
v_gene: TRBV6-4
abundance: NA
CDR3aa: CASSESRTGGNQPQHF
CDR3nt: TGTGCCAGCAGTGAGTCCCGGACAGGGGGCAATCAGCCCCAGCATTTT

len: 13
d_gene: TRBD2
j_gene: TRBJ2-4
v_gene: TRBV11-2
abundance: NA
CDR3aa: CASMRAGDIIQYF
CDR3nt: TGTGCCAGCATGAGGGCGGGAGATATCATTCAGTACTTC

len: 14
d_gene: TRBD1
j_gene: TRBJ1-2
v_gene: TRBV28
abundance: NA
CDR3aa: CASSSGTANYGYTF
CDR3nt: TGTGCCAGCAGTTCCGGGACAGCTAACTATGGCTACACCTTC

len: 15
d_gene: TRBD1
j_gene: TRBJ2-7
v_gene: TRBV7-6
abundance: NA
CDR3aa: CASSLATGGSYEQYF
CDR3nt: TGTGCCAGCAGCTTAGCCACAGGGGGGAGCTACGAGCAGTACTTC

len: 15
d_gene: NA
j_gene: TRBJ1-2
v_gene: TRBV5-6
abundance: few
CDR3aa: CASSPPSETVYGYTF
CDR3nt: TGTGCCAGCAGCCCACCCTCAGAGACAGTCTATGGCTACACCTTC

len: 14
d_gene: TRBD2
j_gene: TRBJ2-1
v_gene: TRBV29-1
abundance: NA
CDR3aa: CSVVFSGRRDEQFF
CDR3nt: TGCAGCGTTGTGTTTAGCGGGAGGCGGGATGAGCAGTTCTTC

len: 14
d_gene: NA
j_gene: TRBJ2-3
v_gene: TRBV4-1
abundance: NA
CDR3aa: CASSQTGYTDTQYF
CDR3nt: TGCGCCAGCAGCCAAACAGGGTACACAGATACGCAGTATTTT

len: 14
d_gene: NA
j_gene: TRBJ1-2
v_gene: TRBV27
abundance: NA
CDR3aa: CASSSFRENYGYTF
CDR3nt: TGTGCCAGCAGTTCCTTCAGGGAAAACTATGGCTACACCTTC

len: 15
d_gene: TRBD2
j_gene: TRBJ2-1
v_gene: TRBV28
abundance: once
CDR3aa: CASSLGLASYNEQFF
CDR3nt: TGTGCCAGCAGTTTAGGACTAGCGAGCTACAATGAGCAGTTCTTC

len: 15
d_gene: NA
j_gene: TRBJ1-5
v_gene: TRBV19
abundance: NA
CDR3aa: CASSIQGAGNQPQHF
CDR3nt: TGTGCCAGTAGTATACAAGGGGCAGGCAATCAGCCCCAGCATTTT

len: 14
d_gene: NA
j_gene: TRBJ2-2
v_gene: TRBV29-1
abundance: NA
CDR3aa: CSVDEGEASGELFF
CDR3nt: TGCAGCGTTGATGAAGGGGAGGCGTCCGGGGAGCTGTTTTTT

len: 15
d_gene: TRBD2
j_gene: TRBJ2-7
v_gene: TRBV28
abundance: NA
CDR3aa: CASSFGTSGRYEQYF
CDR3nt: TGTGCCAGCAGTTTCGGGACTAGCGGGAGGTACGAGCAGTACTTC

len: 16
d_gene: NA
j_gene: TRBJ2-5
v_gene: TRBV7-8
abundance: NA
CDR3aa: CASSSPRDTHQETQYF
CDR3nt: TGTGCCAGCAGCTCCCCTCGGGACACCCATCAAGAGACCCAGTACTTC

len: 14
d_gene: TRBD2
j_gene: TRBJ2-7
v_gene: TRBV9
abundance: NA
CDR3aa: CASSLSGDPYEQYF
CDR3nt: TGTGCCAGCAGCTTAAGCGGGGACCCCTACGAGCAGTACTTC